The clone carrying this T cell receptor beta chain was observed many times. The ends were cut back, 1 base at V and 1 base at J, with 8 bases in the middle. Germline V gene lookup returns CDR1 SGHRS and CDR2 YFSETQ. The CDR3 totals 14 residues. Regions amplified from RNA transcripts were the TCR beta CDR3 regions. Initially, a first-round RT-PCR of the TCR CDR3 employed the HTBI primer set. TCRdb re-called the multiplex PCR reads with MiXCR, one entry per CDR3 protein. The sample contains approximately 710,000 distinct CDR3 sequences, approximately 15% of which appear only once. Patients were aged 18 to 65, had disease duration under 2 months, and had newly diagnosed hyperthyroidism. This sample is part of a study of T cells in Graves' hyperthyroidism and ophthalmopathy.

The chain links TRBV5-1 to TRBJ1-1; D unresolved. Sequences were obtained from blood. The receptor was derived from a man aged 50 to 59 with Graves' hyperthyroidism. CDR3 protein: CASSLQPGNTEAFF. The CDR3 DNA is TGCGCCAGCAGCTTGCAACCGGGGAACACTGAAGCTTTCTTT.